This is a list of T cell receptor beta chains from one sample in a study of T-cell memory formation after mild COVID-19. One entry per CDR3 protein, called by TCRdb with MiXCR from the 5' RACE reads. The data hold approximately 440,000 distinct CDR3 sequences, with 15% to 20% observed a single time. The specimen sequenced was PBMCs or a T cell subset sorted from them (not recorded which). The source of these receptors is an adult woman who had mild COVID-19 (a few samples of this study predate the infection). Cell type and time point are not known. CDR3s include the opening cysteine and the closing phenylalanine or tryptophan. The D gene is left open where the match is weak. Some rows have no size entry. The others give once, few or many, or a class for an expanded clone.

>TRBJ2-3|NA|NA|TRBV20-1
CSARDPGWGTDTQYF
TGCAGTGCTAGAGATCCGGGGTGGGGCACAGATACGCAGTATTTT
>TRBJ2-1|NA|many|TRBV7-2
CASSPDSYNEQFF
TGTGCCAGCAGCCCCGACAGCTACAATGAGCAGTTCTTC
>TRBJ2-1|TRBD2|many|TRBV6-4
CASSDAAGGDEQFF
TGTGCCAGCAGTGACGCTGCGGGAGGGGATGAGCAGTTCTTC
>TRBJ1-5|TRBD1|few|TRBV5-1
CASSLAGGERQPQHF
TGCGCCAGCAGCTTGGCAGGGGGTGAAAGGCAGCCCCAGCATTTT
>TRBJ2-5|NA|few|TRBV12-3/TRBV12-4
CASSTLLRETQYF
TGTGCCAGCAGTACCCTCTTAAGAGAGACCCAGTACTTC
>TRBJ2-2|TRBD1|few|TRBV5-5
CASSLRDRGTTGELFF
TGTGCCAGCAGCCTCCGGGACAGGGGGACCACCGGGGAGCTGTTTTTT
>TRBJ1-5|NA|few|TRBV7-8
CASSLATVTSNQPQHF
TGTGCCAGCAGCTTAGCGACAGTAACTAGCAATCAGCCCCAGCATTTT
>TRBJ2-1|NA|NA|TRBV3-1
CASSHRATRGNEQFF
TGTGCCAGCAGCCACCGGGCAACCCGGGGTAATGAGCAGTTCTTC
>TRBJ2-2|NA|few|TRBV15
CATSGTGELFF
TGTGCCACCAGCGGCACCGGGGAGCTGTTTTTT
>TRBJ1-1|NA|NA|TRBV5-1
CASRAIGASEAFF
TGCGCCAGCAGGGCAATAGGGGCCAGTGAAGCTTTCTTT
>TRBJ1-1|NA|few|TRBV29-1
CSARTSYEAFF
TGCAGCGCCCGGACCTCCTATGAAGCTTTCTTT
>TRBJ2-2|TRBD1|few|TRBV5-1
CASSKDLTGGFSGELFF
TGCGCCAGCAGCAAAGATCTGACAGGGGGCTTTTCCGGGGAGCTGTTTTTT
>TRBJ1-2|TRBD1|NA|TRBV19
CASSIGDRLYGYTF
TGTGCCAGTAGTATAGGGGACAGGCTCTATGGCTACACCTTC
>TRBJ2-5|NA|NA|TRBV6-2/TRBV6-3
CASSRSTMEETQYF
TGTGCCAGCAGTCGCTCGACCATGGAAGAGACCCAGTACTTC
>TRBJ2-5|NA|NA|TRBV9
CASSAGTTPYF
TGTGCCAGCAGCGCCGGGACGACCCCGTACTTC
>TRBJ2-7|TRBD1|few|TRBV7-2
CASSSDRGLYEQYF
TGTGCCAGCAGCTCGGACAGGGGGCTTTACGAGCAGTACTTC
>TRBJ1-6|NA|NA|TRBV15
CATSRAEGGAAPLHF
TGTGCCACCAGCAGAGCGGAGGGGGGGGCTGCACCCCTCCACTTT
>TRBJ1-2|TRBD1|NA|TRBV9
CASSDWTGGRSGGYTF
TGTGCCAGCAGCGACTGGACAGGGGGCCGGTCGGGGGGCTACACCTTC
>TRBJ1-6|NA|few|TRBV21-1
CASSPRGGRNSPLHF
TGTGCCAGCAGCCCACGGGGGGGGCGGAATTCACCCCTCCACTTT
>TRBJ1-5|NA|NA|TRBV5-6
CASSLEGRQPQHF
TGTGCCAGCAGCTTGGAGGGGCGTCAGCCCCAGCATTTT
>TRBJ1-2|NA|few|TRBV3-1
CASSQDLGRTPRGYTF
TGTGCCAGCAGCCAAGATCTGGGCCGGACTCCACGGGGCTACACCTTC
>TRBJ2-3|NA|NA|TRBV2
CASGSVLWDTQYF
TGTGCCAGCGGGTCGGTCCTGTGGGATACGCAGTATTTT
>TRBJ2-7|TRBD1|few|TRBV7-9
CASSLAGTGDEQYF
TGTGCCAGCAGCTTAGCCGGGACAGGGGACGAGCAGTACTTC
>TRBJ1-3|TRBD1|few|TRBV11-2
CASSPWDRGRTGNTIYF
TGTGCCAGCAGCCCGTGGGACAGGGGTCGGACTGGAAACACCATATATTTT
>TRBJ2-2|NA|NA|TRBV3-1
CASSQDLGVVGTGELFF
TGTGCCAGCAGCCAAGATCTCGGGGTCGTAGGCACCGGGGAGCTGTTTTTT
>TRBJ1-6|NA|NA|TRBV18
CASSPQGTTYNSPLHF
TGTGCCAGCTCACCACAGGGGACCACCTATAATTCACCCCTCCACTTT
>TRBJ2-1|NA|few|TRBV20-1
CSARATTVVDEQFF
TGCAGTGCTAGGGCAACGACGGTTGTCGATGAGCAGTTCTTC
>TRBJ2-2|NA|NA|TRBV7-9
CASTTGGELFF
TGTGCCAGCACGACGGGCGGGGAGCTGTTTTTT
>TRBJ2-2|TRBD1|few|TRBV6-5
CASSPRDRLGTGELFF
TGTGCCAGCAGTCCCCGGGACAGGTTGGGCACCGGGGAGCTGTTTTTT
>TRBJ2-5|TRBD2|few|TRBV3-1
CASSPASGGFQETQYF
TGTGCCAGCAGCCCGGCTAGCGGGGGATTCCAAGAGACCCAGTACTTC
>TRBJ2-5|TRBD2|few|TRBV3-1
CASSQDGGRWETQYF
TGTGCCAGCAGCCAAGATGGCGGGAGATGGGAGACCCAGTACTTC
>TRBJ2-7|NA|NA|TRBV5-1
CASSLVDIGEQYF
TGCGCCAGCAGCTTAGTAGACATCGGCGAGCAGTACTTC
>TRBJ2-3|NA|NA|TRBV24-1
CATSVDRTDTQYF
TGTGCCACCAGTGTGGACCGCACAGATACGCAGTATTTT
>TRBJ2-5|NA|NA|TRBV20-1
CSAREGLLPPGETQYF
TGCAGTGCTAGAGAGGGACTCCTCCCGCCTGGGGAGACCCAGTACTTC
>TRBJ2-1|TRBD1|few|TRBV15
CATSVPSGTAYNEQFF
TGTGCCACCAGCGTACCCTCCGGGACAGCTTACAATGAGCAGTTCTTC
>TRBJ1-2|NA|few|TRBV4-1
CASSQDGTRPISGGYTF
TGCGCCAGCAGCCAAGATGGGACAAGACCCATATCGGGAGGCTACACCTTC
>TRBJ2-5|NA|NA|TRBV2
CASRGLAVGRETQYF
TGTGCCAGCAGGGGGTTGGCGGTGGGGCGAGAGACCCAGTACTTC
>TRBJ2-5|TRBD1|many|TRBV11-2
CASSWDRGSETQYF
TGTGCCAGCAGCTGGGACAGGGGAAGCGAGACCCAGTACTTC
>TRBJ1-5|NA|few|TRBV27
CASSPTKTGTQPQHF
TGTGCCAGCAGTCCCACTAAGACAGGCACTCAGCCCCAGCATTTT
>TRBJ2-5|TRBD2|NA|TRBV4-2
CASSQFGGETQYF
TGTGCCAGCAGCCAATTCGGGGGGGAGACCCAGTACTTC
>TRBJ2-3|NA|NA|TRBV12-3/TRBV12-4
CASSSASTQYF
TGTGCCAGCAGTTCGGCTAGTACGCAGTATTTT
>TRBJ1-1|NA|few|TRBV21-1
CASSPWKGGQNTEAFF
TGTGCCAGCAGCCCTTGGAAGGGGGGTCAGAACACTGAAGCTTTCTTT
>TRBJ2-5|NA|NA|TRBV18
CASSPQLQETQYF
TGTGCCAGCTCACCCCAACTCCAAGAGACCCAGTACTTC
>TRBJ2-2|NA|few|TRBV12-3/TRBV12-4
CASSFQENTGELFF
TGTGCCAGCAGTTTTCAGGAGAACACCGGGGAGCTGTTTTTT
>TRBJ1-2|TRBD1|few|TRBV4-2
CASSPNRGHGYTF
TGTGCCAGCAGCCCAAACAGGGGCCATGGCTACACCTTC
>TRBJ2-1|NA|NA|TRBV20-1
CSAPTQYNEQFF
TGCAGTGCACCCACTCAGTACAATGAGCAGTTCTTC
>TRBJ2-1|TRBD2|NA|TRBV29-1
CSVPTSGARNEQFF
TGCAGCGTTCCGACTAGCGGGGCGAGGAATGAGCAGTTCTTC
>TRBJ2-2|TRBD2|NA|TRBV6-5
CASRGLAGVGELFF
TGTGCCAGCAGGGGACTAGCGGGGGTCGGGGAGCTGTTTTTT
>TRBJ2-2|NA|few|TRBV6-5
CASRQPASTGELFF
TGTGCCAGCCGACAGCCTGCCAGCACCGGGGAGCTGTTTTTT
>TRBJ2-1|TRBD1|NA|TRBV24-1
CATSDVSTGVGEFF
TGTGCCACCAGTGACGTATCGACAGGGGTCGGGGAGTTCTTC
>TRBJ2-1|NA|few|TRBV29-1
CSVEEPPTRDEQFF
TGCAGCGTTGAAGAACCACCAACACGGGATGAGCAGTTCTTC
>TRBJ1-2|NA|few|TRBV5-1
CASTKTQGWGNYGYTF
TGCGCCAGCACCAAGACGCAGGGTTGGGGCAACTATGGCTACACCTTC
>TRBJ2-1|NA|NA|TRBV7-2
CASSWVELSEQFF
TGTGCCAGCAGCTGGGTGGAGCTCAGTGAGCAGTTCTTC
>TRBJ2-5|NA|few|TRBV5-1
CASSFQGIKETQYF
TGCGCCAGCAGCTTCCAGGGTATTAAGGAGACCCAGTACTTC
>TRBJ1-2|TRBD1|NA|TRBV6-5
CASSHGTGLNYGYTF
TGTGCCAGCAGTCACGGGACAGGGCTTAACTATGGCTACACCTTC
>TRBJ2-7|NA|NA|TRBV18
CASSPWAKGSYEQYF
TGTGCCAGCTCACCATGGGCGAAGGGATCCTACGAGCAGTACTTC
>TRBJ2-2|TRBD2|NA|TRBV3-1
CASSGLAGNTGELFF
TGTGCCAGCAGCGGGCTAGCGGGAAACACCGGGGAGCTGTTTTTT
>TRBJ1-6|TRBD1|many|TRBV9
CASSPRTGYNSPLHF
TGTGCCAGCAGCCCGCGGACAGGCTATAATTCACCCCTCCACTTT
>TRBJ2-2|TRBD1|NA|TRBV27
CASKRGQEHTGELFF
TGTGCCAGCAAACGGGGACAGGAACACACCGGGGAGCTGTTTTTT